These T cell receptor beta chains were read from a single sample in a study of graft-versus-host responses after intestinal transplantation. Sequenced by immunoSEQ multiplex PCR; TCRdb stores in-frame clones only, minus some. Of tens of thousands of clones detected, around 90% appear once; the ten largest clones hold roughly 1.5%. The sequencing here drew on PBMCs, taken 26 days after transplant. The receptor source for this set is a human patient who received an intestinal transplant, so some T cells may come from the graft donor. Each CDR3 is given with its conserved first and last residue. The D gene is left open where the match is weak. Where a row states a size, it is once, few, many or the class of an expanded clone; other rows omit it.

D gene	V gene	J gene	clone size	CDR3 protein	CDR3 DNA
-	TRBV6-1	TRBJ2-5	few	CASSEALGGQETQYF	TGTGCCAGCAGTGAAGCTCTCGGGGGTCAAGAGACCCAGTACTTC
-	TRBV27	TRBJ1-6	-	CASRSLNSPLHF	TGTGCCAGCAGGTCTCTCAATTCACCCCTCCACTTT
TRBD1	TRBV2	TRBJ2-7	-	CASSEFGQGPTYEQYF	TGTGCCAGCAGTGAATTCGGACAGGGGCCTACCTACGAGCAGTACTTC
TRBD2	TRBV6-1	TRBJ2-7	-	CASSEEGSGFGTYF	TGTGCCAGCAGTGAAGAAGGTAGCGGGTTCGGCACGTACTTC
TRBD2	TRBV5-1	TRBJ2-1	-	CASSLELAGGSYNEQFF	TGCGCCAGCAGCTTGGAACTAGCGGGAGGTTCCTACAATGAGCAGTTCTTC
TRBD2	TRBV4-1	TRBJ2-3	-	CASSHGVLAGGLDTQYF	TGCGCCAGCAGCCATGGGGTTCTAGCGGGGGGGTTAGATACGCAGTATTTT
-	TRBV28	TRBJ1-3	few	CASSFRSSGNTIYF	TGTGCCAGCAGTTTCCGGAGCTCTGGAAACACCATATATTTT
-	TRBV7-9	TRBJ1-2	-	CASSLGAGPNYTF	TGTGCCAGCAGCTTAGGCGCAGGGCCAAACTACACCTTC
-	TRBV28	TRBJ1-6	-	CASSSQHTTSSYNSPLHF	TGTGCCAGCAGTTCTCAACACACTACCAGCTCCTATAATTCACCCCTCCACTTT
TRBD2	TRBV4-3	TRBJ2-2	-	CASSQDGTSRTGELFF	TGCGCCAGCAGCCAAGACGGGACTAGCCGAACCGGGGAGCTGTTTTTT
TRBD1	TRBV29-1	TRBJ1-2	-	CSAPDRGYGYTF	TGCAGCGCCCCGGACAGGGGCTATGGCTACACCTTC
TRBD1	TRBV27	TRBJ2-1	-	CASRQGSSYNEQFF	TGTGCCAGCAGACAGGGGTCCTCCTACAATGAGCAGTTCTTC
-	TRBV7-6	TRBJ1-1	-	CASSERQNTEAFF	TGTGCCAGCAGCGAACGACAGAACACTGAAGCTTTCTTT
-	TRBV30	TRBJ2-5	-	CAWSGRVQETQYF	TGTGCCTGGAGTGGACGGGTCCAAGAGACCCAGTACTTC
TRBD2	TRBV7-6	TRBJ2-1	-	CASSSGIDNEQFF	TGTGCCAGCTCTAGCGGGATAGACAATGAGCAGTTCTTC
TRBD1	TRBV27	TRBJ1-2	-	CASSSGQGFNYGYTF	TGTGCCAGCAGTTCCGGACAGGGGTTTAACTATGGCTACACCTTC
-	TRBV5-1	TRBJ1-2	once	CASSPLEGGYTF	TGCGCCAGCAGCCCTCTAGAGGGCGGCTACACCTTC
TRBD1	TRBV7-2	TRBJ2-7	-	CASSLVPGGGYEQYF	TGTGCCAGCAGCTTAGTGCCAGGGGGCGGGTACGAGCAGTACTTC
-	TRBV28	TRBJ1-1	-	CASSLGGWNTEAFF	TGTGCCAGCAGTTTAGGGGGGTGGAACACTGAAGCTTTCTTT
-	TRBV6-1	TRBJ1-1	-	CASSERAGGTEAFF	TGTGCCAGCAGTGAACGGGCCGGGGGCACTGAAGCTTTCTTT
-	TRBV2	TRBJ2-1	-	CASSVERDNEQFF	TGTGCCAGCAGCGTAGAGCGGGACAATGAGCAGTTCTTC
-	TRBV19	TRBJ1-3	-	CASSIISDSGNTIYF	TGTGCCAGTAGTATTATCTCAGACTCTGGAAACACCATATATTTT
TRBD2	TRBV2	TRBJ2-1	-	CASSDDSGLAIEDEQFF	TGTGCCAGCAGTGACGATTCCGGACTAGCGATCGAGGATGAGCAGTTCTTC
-	TRBV6-9	TRBJ1-4	-	CASSYTGPSFATNEKLFF	TGTGCCAGCAGTTATACGGGTCCCTCGTTCGCAACTAATGAAAAACTGTTTTTT
-	TRBV6-5	TRBJ1-1	-	CASSYHRTNTEAFF	TGTGCCAGCAGTTATCACAGGACGAACACTGAAGCTTTCTTT
TRBD1	TRBV5-6	TRBJ1-2	-	CASSFGRTGPAYTF	TGTGCCAGCAGCTTCGGCAGGACAGGACCAGCGTACACCTTC
-	TRBV10-3	TRBJ1-3	-	CAISEGVAAPVSSGNTIYF	TGTGCCATCAGTGAAGGCGTAGCAGCTCCTGTCAGCTCTGGAAACACCATATATTTT
TRBD1	TRBV5-1	TRBJ2-7	-	CASSPQSTRDRGKGHSYEQYF	TGCGCCAGCAGCCCCCAGTCGACTCGGGACAGGGGCAAGGGACATTCCTACGAGCAGTACTTC
-	TRBV5-1	TRBJ2-5	-	CASSLGLQETQYF	TGCGCCAGCAGCTTGGGCCTACAAGAGACCCAGTACTTC
TRBD1	TRBV2	TRBJ2-3	-	CASSEGQGVTDTQYF	TGTGCCAGCAGTGAAGGACAGGGAGTTACAGATACGCAGTATTTT
TRBD2	TRBV7-9	TRBJ2-1	once	CASSLTGAGGPNEQFF	TGTGCCAGCAGCTTAACGGGAGCGGGAGGGCCGAATGAGCAGTTCTTC
-	TRBV30	TRBJ2-1	-	CAWTLGRRVSYNEQFF	TGTGCCTGGACCCTAGGGAGGCGGGTCTCCTACAATGAGCAGTTCTTC
-	TRBV19	TRBJ2-4	-	CASSVTGIVNIQYF	TGTGCCAGTAGTGTAACAGGGATTGTAAACATTCAGTACTTC
-	TRBV2	TRBJ2-1	-	CATRSAYNEQFF	TGTGCCACCAGATCGGCCTACAATGAGCAGTTCTTC
-	TRBV9	TRBJ2-1	-	CASSSNQALLSSYNEQFF	TGTGCCAGCAGCTCCAATCAGGCGCTATTAAGCTCCTACAATGAGCAGTTCTTC
TRBD1	TRBV27	TRBJ1-2	-	CASGLSGQGRGGYTF	TGTGCCAGCGGCTTATCCGGACAGGGTCGGGGTGGCTACACCTTC
-	TRBV7-2	TRBJ2-7	-	CASSLVLDVSYEQYF	TGTGCCAGCAGCTTAGTACTAGACGTCTCCTACGAGCAGTACTTC
TRBD2	TRBV27	TRBJ2-2	-	CASSSILAGLNTGELFF	TGTGCCAGCAGTTCCATACTAGCGGGACTGAACACCGGGGAGCTGTTTTTT